The 18 T cell receptor beta chains listed next were all sequenced from one sample in a study of regulatory T cells in long-lasting Graves disease. Time point in this sample: newly diagnosed GD, antithyroid drugs for less than 3 months. RNA isolated from PBMCs was used to make the TCR library. The TCR beta library used iRepertoire HTBI primers with Arm-PCR amplification of CDR3. TCRdb reprocessed the multiplex PCR reads with MiXCR, giving one entry per CDR3 protein. Seen here are roughly 430,000 distinct CDR3 sequences, approximately 16% observed once, and the top ten hold around 10%. This sample was also put to use in a study of T cells in Graves' hyperthyroidism and ophthalmopathy.

The sample in question was peripheral blood mononuclear cells (PBMCs), obtained at new diagnosis, from a patient treated with antithyroid drugs. Receptors were obtained from a woman aged 25 to 39 with Graves disease.

The chain employs TRBV29-1 and TRBJ2-7; D is undetermined. This CDR3 is built from 13 residues. CDR1 and CDR2 (germline): SQVTM, ANQGSEA. Trimming left V 3 bases short and J 0 bases short, with 9 bases between. The CDR3 nucleotides are TGCAGCGTTGACAGGCCCAACTCCTACGAGCAGTACTTC. It codes for CSVDRPNSYEQYF.

V is TRBV27 and J is TRBJ2-3; D may correspond to TRBD1 or TRBD2 (5 bases each). Deletions cut 4 bases from V and 4 bases from J, with 18 bases between. Looked up from germline, CDR1 is MNHEY and CDR2 is SMNVEV (reference sequence). There are 16 residues in the CDR3. The DNA of the CDR3 is TGTGCCAGCAGTTCCCGGGACCCCCGAGGGGCAGATACGCAGTATTTT. Its translation: CASSSRDPRGADTQYF.

This clonotype was counted at least ten times. The V and J genes are TRBV20-1 and TRBJ1-1, with unresolved D. Per germline, CDR1 DFQATT and CDR2 SNEGSKA (reference sequence). Trimming cost V 2 bases and J 0 bases, with 10 bases left between them. The CDR3 spans 14 residues. The chain's CDR3 is CSARRGGMNTEAFF. CDR3 nucleotides: TGCAGTGCTAGACGGGGAGGGATGAACACTGAAGCTTTCTTT.

The sample holds many counts of this clonotype. This chain uses TRBV7-8 with TRBJ2-7; 7 bases map to TRBD1. The CDR3 covers 15 residues. With 1 base clipped from V and 2 bases from J, the junction kept 5 bases outside the gene matches. Germline V gene sequence: CDR1 SGHVS, CDR2 FQNEAQ. The CDR3 loop reads CASSLEGDSTYEQYF. CDR3 in DNA: TGTGCCAGCAGCTTAGAGGGGGACAGTACCTACGAGCAGTACTTC.

This clonotype came up many times. The chain couples TRBV28 to TRBJ1-1; D gene ambiguous. The germline V gene encodes CDR1 MDHEN and CDR2 SYDVKM. This CDR3 is built from 13 residues. Trimming removed 3 bases at V and 4 bases at J, with 9 bases between. The CDR3 DNA reads TGTGCCAGCAGTTTTAATTACGGCACTGAAGCTTTCTTT. Residues: CASSFNYGTEAFF.

This clonotype was found once. The rearrangement links TRBV27 to TRBJ1-2; 9 bases match TRBD1. V was pared by 1 base and J by 7 bases, with 4 bases of the junction left unmatched. Germline-derived CDR1 and CDR2 are MNHEY and SMNVEV (reference sequence). The CDR3 consists of 14 residues. The CDR3 is CASSLYRGHGGYTF. The CDR3 region has the DNA TGTGCCAGCAGTTTATACAGGGGGCACGGTGGCTACACCTTC.

CDR3 in DNA: TGTGCCAGCAGCTTAGAATACGGACAGGGGGAAGCTTTCTTT. It yields the protein CASSLEYGQGEAFF. The chain is built from TRBV7-9 and TRBJ1-1; 9 bases are shared with TRBD1. J lost 8 bases, V lost 1 base, and 5 bases had no gene match. CDR3 length: 14 residues. Germline-derived CDR1 and CDR2 are SEHNR and FQNEAQ (reference sequence). Filled out from reference TRBV7-9 and TRBJ1-1, the complete variable domain reads DTGVSQNPRHKITKRGQNVTFRCDPISEHNRLYWYRQTLGQGPEFLTYFQNEAQLEKSRLLSDRFSAERPKGSFSTLEIQRTEQGDSAMYLCASSLEYGQGEAFFGQGTRLTVV.

This clonotype was observed a few times. The chain combines TRBV18 with TRBJ2-5, with D maybe TRBD1 (6 bases). The germline gives CDR1 KGHSH, CDR2 LQKENI. CDR3 length equals 15 residues. Trimming shortened V by 4 bases and J by 4 bases, and 16 bases separated the two germline ends. CDR3 bases: TGTGCCAGCTCACAACAGGGAAATCTCCTAGAGACCCAGTACTTC. Translating it yields CASSQQGNLLETQYF.

This clonotype showed up just a few times. At one of its ends the junction is not consistent with the germline gene, which may arise from a read error. V and J are TRBV30 and TRBJ1-1; a possible D gene is TRBD1 (5 bases). CDR1 is GTSNPN, CDR2 SVGIG, per germline (reference sequence). The CDR3 is 15 residues long. The CDR3 DNA follows: TGTGCCTGGGGTAGTTTCCCCAGGGTTGGCACTGAGGCTTTCTTT. Encoded protein: CAWGSFPRVGTEAFF.

As for this clonotype: Compared with germline, one end of the junction differs, possibly owing to a read error. The J gene is TRBJ1-5, the V gene TRBV6-1, with D tentatively TRBD1 (5 bases). Looked up from germline, CDR1 is MNHNS and CDR2 is SASEGT. This CDR3 spans 14 amino acids. The DNA for the CDR3 is TGTGCCAGCAGCCGCCCGGGGCTAAATCAGCCCCGGCATTTT. Its translation: CASSRPGLNQPRHF.

This clonotype appeared a few times. The chain uses TRBV29-1 and TRBJ2-2; 9 bases match TRBD2. The germline V gene encodes CDR1 SQVTM and CDR2 ANQGSEA. The J segment lost 5 bases and the V segment lost 7 bases, leaving 5 bases of the junction unmatched. This CDR3 spans 13 amino acids. The CDR3 nucleotides are TGCAGCGGATATCTAGCGGGAACCGGGGAGCTGTTTTTT. This translates into CSGYLAGTGELFF.

The chain employs TRBV16 and TRBJ1-2; D remains unclear. V was cut by 0 bases and J by 3 bases, with 17 bases left in between. Germline V gene lookup returns CDR1 KGHSY and CDR2 FQNENV. The CDR3 is 17 residues long. The CDR3 protein is CASSQSIASRSYYGYTF. CDR3 in DNA: TGTGCCAGCAGCCAATCTATTGCCAGTCGTTCCTACTATGGCTACACCTTC.

The chain employs TRBV5-1 and TRBJ2-7; the match to TRBD2 covers 12 bases. CDR3 length equals 18 residues. Trimming took 4 bases from V and 1 from J; bases not matched to a gene: 12. Germline V gene lookup returns CDR1 SGHRS and CDR2 YFSETQ. CDR3 sequence (DNA): TGCGCCAGCAGCAAAAAGACTAGCGGGAGTACCGCATCCTACGAGCAGTACTTC. Translation gives CASSKKTSGSTASYEQYF.

This clonotype was seen many times. This chain joins TRBV11-2 and TRBJ1-1; no clear D gene. CDR3 length equals 13 residues. Germline-derived CDR1 and CDR2 are SGHAT and FQNNGV. V was pared by 0 bases and J by 4 bases, with 6 bases between. The CDR3 DNA reads TGTGCCAGCAGCTTAGAGGGCAGCACTGAAGCTTTCTTT. It codes for CASSLEGSTEAFF.

This clonotype was recorded many times. The rearrangement uses TRBV24-1 and TRBJ1-2; 12 bases are a match to TRBD1. The germline gives CDR1 KGHDR, CDR2 SFDVKD. Trimming cost V 2 bases and J 8 bases; bases outside gene matches: 8. The CDR3 has 16 amino acids. The CDR3 loop reads CATSDSTRDRGHGYTF. Here the CDR3 DNA reads TGTGCCACCAGTGATTCTACTCGGGACAGGGGGCACGGCTACACCTTC.

This clonotype has ten or more counts. The chain employs TRBV6-1 and TRBJ1-5; tentative D call: TRBD1 (6 bases). V dropped 7 bases and J dropped 1 base, with 11 bases sitting between them. The CDR3 spans 14 residues. The V gene's germline CDR1 is MNHNS and CDR2 SASEGT. CDR3 amino acids: CASTDRSSNQPQHF. DNA for the CDR3: TGTGCCAGCACTGACAGGTCCAGCAATCAGCCCCAGCATTTT.

This clonotype showed up many times. The genes are TRBV20-1 and TRBJ2-7, with TRBD1 matching 8 bases. CDR1 and CDR2 from the germline V gene are DFQATT and SNEGSKA (reference sequence). V lost 5 bases to trimming and J lost 2 bases; unmatched junction nucleotides: 2. This CDR3 has 12 amino acids. The CDR3 is CSALDRAYEQYF. The DNA for the CDR3 is TGCAGTGCTCTGGACAGGGCCTACGAGCAGTACTTC.

This clonotype was observed many times. The rearrangement links TRBV6-1 to TRBJ1-5; 11 bases agree with TRBD1. From germline, CDR1 is MNHNS and CDR2 SASEGT. This CDR3 has 14 amino acids. V shed 8 bases and J 4 bases; nucleotides not matched to a gene: 4. The CDR3 reads CASRGTGGNQPQHF. In DNA, the CDR3 is TGTGCCAGCCGCGGGACAGGGGGGAATCAGCCCCAGCATTTT.